This note documents a single TCR beta chain sequence. Antigen: not known. Assay: immunoSEQ multiplex PCR; the TCRdb copy retains only in-frame clones and omits some. The repertoire holds about 93,000 clones, with roughly 80% as singletons. This entry comes from a study of graft-versus-host responses after intestinal transplantation. Study-level background: The transplants performed in recipients were multivisceral, liver-intestinal, or isolated intestinal.

Study-wide results and limits: Some GvH clones were seen earlier in gut or blood, suggesting intestinal origin. High graft-versus-host to host-versus-graft clonal ratios were seen in allografts of patients with graft-donor T cell macrochimerism.

Germline values: CDR1 MDHEN, CDR2 SYDVKM. There are 13 residues in the CDR3. V dropped 1 base and J dropped 5 bases, with 8 bases sitting between them. The specimen was unstimulated CD4+ T cells sorted from spleen or lymph node cells, collected before intestinal transplant. The TCR comes from a human donor who received an intestinal transplant. This chain joins TRBV28 and TRBJ2-5; TRBD2 is a possible D gene (5 bases). CDR3 loop: CASSLSEGETQYF. CDR3 nucleotide sequence: TGTGCCAGCAGTTTATCCGAGGGTGAGACCCAGTACTTC.